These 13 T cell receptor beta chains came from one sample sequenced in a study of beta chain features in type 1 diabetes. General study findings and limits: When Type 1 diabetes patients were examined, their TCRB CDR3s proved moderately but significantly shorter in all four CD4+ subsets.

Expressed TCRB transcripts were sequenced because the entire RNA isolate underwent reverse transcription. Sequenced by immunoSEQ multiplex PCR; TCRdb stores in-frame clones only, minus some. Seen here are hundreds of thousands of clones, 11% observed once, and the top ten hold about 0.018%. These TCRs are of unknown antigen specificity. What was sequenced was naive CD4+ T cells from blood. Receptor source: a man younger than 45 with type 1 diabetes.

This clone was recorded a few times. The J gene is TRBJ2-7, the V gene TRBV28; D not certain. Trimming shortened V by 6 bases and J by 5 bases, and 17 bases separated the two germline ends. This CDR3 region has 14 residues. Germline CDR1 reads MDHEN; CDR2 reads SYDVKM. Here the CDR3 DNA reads TGTGCCAGCAGCCCCCCCGTAGGTCGGGACGAGCAGTACTTC. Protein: CASSPPVGRDEQYF.

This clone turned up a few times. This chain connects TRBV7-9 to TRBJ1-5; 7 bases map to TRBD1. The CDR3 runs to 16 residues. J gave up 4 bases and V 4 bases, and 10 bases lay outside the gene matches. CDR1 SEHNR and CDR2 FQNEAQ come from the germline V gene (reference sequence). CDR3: CASSSTTGVTNQPQHF. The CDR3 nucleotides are TGTGCCAGCAGCTCAACCACAGGGGTCACTAATCAGCCCCAGCATTTT.

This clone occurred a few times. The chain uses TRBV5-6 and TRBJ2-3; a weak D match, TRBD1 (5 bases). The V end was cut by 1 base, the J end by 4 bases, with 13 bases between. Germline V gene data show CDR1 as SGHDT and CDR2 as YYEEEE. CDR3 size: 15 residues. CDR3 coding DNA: TGTGCCAGCAGCTTGCCCAGGGTATCATCAGATACGCAGTATTTT. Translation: CASSLPRVSSDTQYF.

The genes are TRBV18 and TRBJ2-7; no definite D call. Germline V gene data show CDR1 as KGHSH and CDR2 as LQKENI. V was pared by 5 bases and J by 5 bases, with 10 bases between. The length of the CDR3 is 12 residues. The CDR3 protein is CASSSLADEQYF. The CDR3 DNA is TGTGCCAGCTCATCCCTGGCCGACGAGCAGTACTTC.

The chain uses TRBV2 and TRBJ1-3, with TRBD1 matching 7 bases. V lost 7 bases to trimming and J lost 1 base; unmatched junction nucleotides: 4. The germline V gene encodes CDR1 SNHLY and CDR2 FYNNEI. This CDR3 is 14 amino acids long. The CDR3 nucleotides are TGTGCCAGCACCACGGGACAGTCTGGAAACACCATATATTTT. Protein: CASTTGQSGNTIYF.

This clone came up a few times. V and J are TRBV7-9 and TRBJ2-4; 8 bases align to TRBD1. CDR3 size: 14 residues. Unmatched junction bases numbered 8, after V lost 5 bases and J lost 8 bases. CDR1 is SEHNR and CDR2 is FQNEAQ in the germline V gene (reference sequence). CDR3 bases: TGTGCCAGCAGCCCCGGACAGGGTGGGGACATTCAGTACTTC. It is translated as CASSPGQGGDIQYF.

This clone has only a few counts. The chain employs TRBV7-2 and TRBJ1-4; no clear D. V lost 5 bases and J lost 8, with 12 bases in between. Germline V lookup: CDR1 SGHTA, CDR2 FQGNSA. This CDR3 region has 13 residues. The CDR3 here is CASSRPQEEKLFF. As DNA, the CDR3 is TGTGCCAGCAGCCGCCCTCAAGAGGAAAAACTGTTTTTT.

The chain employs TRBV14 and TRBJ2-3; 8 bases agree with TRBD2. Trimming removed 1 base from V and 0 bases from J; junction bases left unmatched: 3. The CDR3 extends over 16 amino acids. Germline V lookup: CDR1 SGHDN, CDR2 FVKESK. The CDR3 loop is CASSQGTSPSTDTQYF. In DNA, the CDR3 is TGTGCCAGCAGCCAAGGGACTAGCCCTAGCACAGATACGCAGTATTTT.

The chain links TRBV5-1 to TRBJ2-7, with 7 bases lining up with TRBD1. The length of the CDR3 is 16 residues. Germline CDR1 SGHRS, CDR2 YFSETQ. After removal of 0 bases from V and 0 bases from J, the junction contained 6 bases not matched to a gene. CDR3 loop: CASSLEDRPSSYEQYF. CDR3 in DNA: TGCGCCAGCAGCTTGGAGGACAGGCCTAGCTCCTACGAGCAGTACTTC.

The CDR3 loop reads CASSRQGRTEAFF. The CDR3 DNA sequence: TGTGCCAGCAGCCGACAGGGCCGGACTGAAGCTTTCTTT. This chain connects TRBV11-2 to TRBJ1-1; 7 bases line up with TRBD1. This CDR3 spans 13 amino acids. CDR1 is SGHAT, CDR2 FQNNGV, per germline. The ends lost 5 bases at V and 5 bases at J; junction bases unmatched: 5.

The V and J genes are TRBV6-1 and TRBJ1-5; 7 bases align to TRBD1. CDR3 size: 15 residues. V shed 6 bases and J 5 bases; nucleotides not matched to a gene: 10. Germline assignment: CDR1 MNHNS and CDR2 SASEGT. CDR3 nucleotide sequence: TGTGCCAGCAGGACACAGGGGCTCACCTATCAGCCCCAGCATTTT. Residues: CASRTQGLTYQPQHF.

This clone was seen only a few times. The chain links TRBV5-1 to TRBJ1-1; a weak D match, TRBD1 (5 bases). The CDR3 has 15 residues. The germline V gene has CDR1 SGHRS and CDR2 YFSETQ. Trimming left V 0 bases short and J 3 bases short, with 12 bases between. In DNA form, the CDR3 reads TGCGCCAGCAGCTTGGGGGGGGTGGAGGACACTGAAGCTTTCTTT. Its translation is CASSLGGVEDTEAFF.

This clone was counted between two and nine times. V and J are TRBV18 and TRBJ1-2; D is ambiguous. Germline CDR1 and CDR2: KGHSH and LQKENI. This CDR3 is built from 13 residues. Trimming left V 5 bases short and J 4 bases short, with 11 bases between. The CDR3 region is CASSSSSFYGYTF. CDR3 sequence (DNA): TGTGCCAGCTCATCCTCCAGTTTCTATGGCTACACCTTC. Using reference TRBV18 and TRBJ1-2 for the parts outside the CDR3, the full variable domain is NAGVMQNPRHLVRRRGQEARLRCSPMKGHSHVYWYRQLPEEGLKFMVYLQKENIIDESGMPKERFSAEFPKEGPSILRIQQVVRGDSAAYFCASSSSSFYGYTFGSGTRLTVV.